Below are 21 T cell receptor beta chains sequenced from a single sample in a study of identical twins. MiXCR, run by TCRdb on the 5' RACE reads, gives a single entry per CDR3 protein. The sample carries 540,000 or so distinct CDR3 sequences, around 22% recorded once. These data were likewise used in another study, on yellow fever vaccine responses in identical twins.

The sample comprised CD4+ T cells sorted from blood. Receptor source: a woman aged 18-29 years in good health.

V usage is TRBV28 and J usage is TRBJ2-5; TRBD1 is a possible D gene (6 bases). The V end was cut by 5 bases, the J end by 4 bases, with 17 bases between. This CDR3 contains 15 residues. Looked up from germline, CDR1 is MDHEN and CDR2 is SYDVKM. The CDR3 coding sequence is TGTGCCAGCAGTACACAGGGTTGGGGTGTAGAGACCCAGTACTTC. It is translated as CASSTQGWGVETQYF.

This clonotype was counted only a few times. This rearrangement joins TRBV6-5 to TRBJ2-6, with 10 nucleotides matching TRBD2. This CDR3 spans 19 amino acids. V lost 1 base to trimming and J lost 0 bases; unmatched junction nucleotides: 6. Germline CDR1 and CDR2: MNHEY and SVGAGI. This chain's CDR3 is CASSYLAGGSSSGANVLTF. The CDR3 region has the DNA TGTGCCAGCAGTTACTTAGCGGGGGGCTCGAGCTCTGGGGCCAACGTCCTGACTTTC.

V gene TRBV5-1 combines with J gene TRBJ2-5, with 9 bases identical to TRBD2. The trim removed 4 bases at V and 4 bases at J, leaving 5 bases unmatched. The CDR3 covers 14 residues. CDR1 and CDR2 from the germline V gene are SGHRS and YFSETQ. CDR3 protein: CASSRTSVPETQYF. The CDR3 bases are TGCGCCAGCAGCAGGACTAGCGTCCCAGAGACCCAGTACTTC.

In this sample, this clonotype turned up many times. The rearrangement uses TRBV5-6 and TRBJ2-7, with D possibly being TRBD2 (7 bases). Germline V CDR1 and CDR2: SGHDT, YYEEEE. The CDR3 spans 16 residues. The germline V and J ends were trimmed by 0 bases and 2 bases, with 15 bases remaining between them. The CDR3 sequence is CASSLDSGGNPYEQYV. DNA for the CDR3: TGTGCCAGCAGCTTGGACTCGGGGGGCAACCCCTACGAGCAGTACGTC.

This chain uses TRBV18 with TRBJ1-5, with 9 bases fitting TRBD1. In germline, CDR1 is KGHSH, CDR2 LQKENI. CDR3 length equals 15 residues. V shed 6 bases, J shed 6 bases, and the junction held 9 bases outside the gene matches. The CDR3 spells CASSRDRDVGQPQHF. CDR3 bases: TGTGCCAGCTCCCGGGACAGGGACGTGGGTCAGCCCCAGCATTTT.

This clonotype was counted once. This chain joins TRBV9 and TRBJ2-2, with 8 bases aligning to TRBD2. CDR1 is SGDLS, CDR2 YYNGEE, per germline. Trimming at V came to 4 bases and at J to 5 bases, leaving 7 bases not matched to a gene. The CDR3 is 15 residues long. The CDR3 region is CASSTGPSGTGELFF. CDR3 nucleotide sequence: TGTGCCAGCAGCACAGGTCCTAGCGGGACCGGGGAGCTGTTTTTT.

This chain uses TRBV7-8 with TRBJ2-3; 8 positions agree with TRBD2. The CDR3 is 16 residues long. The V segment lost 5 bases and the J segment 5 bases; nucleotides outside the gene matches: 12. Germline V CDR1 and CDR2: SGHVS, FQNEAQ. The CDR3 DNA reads TGTGCCAGCAGCCCCCCACCTGAGCGGGAGCTAGATACGCAGTATTTT. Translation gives CASSPPPERELDTQYF.

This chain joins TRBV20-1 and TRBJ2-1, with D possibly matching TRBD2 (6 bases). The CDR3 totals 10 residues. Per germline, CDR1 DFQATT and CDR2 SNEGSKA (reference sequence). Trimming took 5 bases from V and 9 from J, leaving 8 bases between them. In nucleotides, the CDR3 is TGCAGTGCTGGGACTTCTGAGCAGTTCTTC. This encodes CSAGTSEQFF.

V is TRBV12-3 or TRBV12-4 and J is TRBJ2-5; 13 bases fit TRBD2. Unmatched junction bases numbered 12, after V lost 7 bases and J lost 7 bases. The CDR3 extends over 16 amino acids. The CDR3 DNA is TGTGCCAGCAACCGGGCCCTGGGACTAGCGGGAAGGACCCAGTACTTC. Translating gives CASNRALGLAGRTQYF.

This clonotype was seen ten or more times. The CDR3 region has the DNA TGTGCCAGCAGTCAGACCGGGGAGCTGTTTTTT. Protein sequence: CASSQTGELFF. V gene TRBV12-3 or TRBV12-4 combines with J gene TRBJ2-2, with D unclear. V was clipped by 5 bases and J by 5 bases, with 3 bases between them. CDR3 size: 11 residues.

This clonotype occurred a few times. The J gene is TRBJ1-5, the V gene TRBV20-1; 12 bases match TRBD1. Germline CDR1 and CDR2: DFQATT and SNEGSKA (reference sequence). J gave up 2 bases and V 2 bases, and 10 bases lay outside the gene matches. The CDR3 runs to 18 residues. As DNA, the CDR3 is TGCAGTGCTAGACGGGAGGGACAGGGGGCGGTGGGCAATCAGCCCCAGCATTTT. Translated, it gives CSARREGQGAVGNQPQHF.

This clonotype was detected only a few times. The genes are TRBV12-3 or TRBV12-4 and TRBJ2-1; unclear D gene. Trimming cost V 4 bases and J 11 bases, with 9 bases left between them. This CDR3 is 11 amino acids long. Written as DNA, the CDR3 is TGTGCCAGCAGTTGGGGTATCCAGCAGTTCTTC. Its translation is CASSWGIQQFF.

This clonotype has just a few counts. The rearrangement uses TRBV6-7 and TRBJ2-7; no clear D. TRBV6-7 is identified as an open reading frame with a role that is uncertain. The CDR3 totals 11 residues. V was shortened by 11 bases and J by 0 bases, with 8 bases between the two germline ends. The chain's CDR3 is CAPRVSYEQYF. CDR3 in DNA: TGTGCCCCAAGGGTCTCCTACGAGCAGTACTTC.

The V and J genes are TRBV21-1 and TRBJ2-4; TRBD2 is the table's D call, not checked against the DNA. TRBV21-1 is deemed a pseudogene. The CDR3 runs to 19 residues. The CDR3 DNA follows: TGTGCCAGCCAACTGGTCCCCATAGGACTAGCGGGAGCCAAAAACATTCAGTACTTC. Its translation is CASQLVPIGLAGAKNIQYF.

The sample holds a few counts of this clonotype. This chain's CDR3 is CASKSGWLSNQPQHF. CDR3 DNA: TGTGCCAGCAAGAGTGGGTGGCTTAGCAATCAGCCCCAGCATTTT. This rearrangement joins TRBV7-8 to TRBJ1-5; D unclear. Germline V gene sequence: CDR1 SGHVS, CDR2 FQNEAQ. This CDR3 has 15 amino acids. The germline V and J ends were trimmed by 7 bases and 0 bases, with 13 bases remaining between them. Supplemented by reference TRBV7-8 and TRBJ1-5, the full variable domain reads GAGVSQSPRYKVAKRGQDVALRCDPISGHVSLFWYQQALGQGPEFLTYFQNEAQLDKSGLPSDRFFAERPEGSVSTLKIQRTQQEDSAVYLCASKSGWLSNQPQHFGDGTRLSIL.

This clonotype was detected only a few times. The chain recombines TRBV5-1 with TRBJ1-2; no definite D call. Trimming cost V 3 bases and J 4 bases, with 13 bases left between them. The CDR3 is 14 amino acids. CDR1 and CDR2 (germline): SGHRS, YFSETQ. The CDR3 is CASSYDTSGYGYTF. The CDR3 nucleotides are TGCGCCAGCAGCTATGACACCTCAGGCTATGGCTACACCTTC.

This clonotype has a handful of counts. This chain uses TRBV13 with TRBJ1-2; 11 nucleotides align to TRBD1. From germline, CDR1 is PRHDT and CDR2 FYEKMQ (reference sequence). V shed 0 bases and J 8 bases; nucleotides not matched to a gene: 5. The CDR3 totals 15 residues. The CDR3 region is CASSLGDRGLRGYTF. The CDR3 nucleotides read TGTGCCAGCAGCTTAGGGGACAGGGGGCTGAGGGGCTACACCTTC.

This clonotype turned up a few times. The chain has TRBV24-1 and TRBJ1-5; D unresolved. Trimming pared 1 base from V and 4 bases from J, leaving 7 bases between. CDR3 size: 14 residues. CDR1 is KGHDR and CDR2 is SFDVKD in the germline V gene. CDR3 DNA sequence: TGTGCCACCAGTGATTTTGGCCGAAATCAGCCCCAGCATTTT. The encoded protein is CATSDFGRNQPQHF.

This chain's CDR3 is CASSSRVNTEAFF. The DNA for the CDR3 is TGTGCCAGCAGCTCCAGGGTGAACACTGAAGCTTTCTTT. The rearrangement joins TRBV7-3 to TRBJ1-1; D might be TRBD1 (5 bases). Looked up from germline, CDR1 is SGHTA and CDR2 is FQGTGA. V dropped 4 bases and J dropped 0 bases, with 6 bases sitting between them. CDR3 size: 13 residues.

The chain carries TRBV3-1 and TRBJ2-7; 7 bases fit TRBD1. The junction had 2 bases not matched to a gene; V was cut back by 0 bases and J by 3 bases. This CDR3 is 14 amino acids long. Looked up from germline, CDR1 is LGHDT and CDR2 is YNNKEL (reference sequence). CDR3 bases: TGTGCCAGCAGCCAAGAAGACAGGGTCTACGAGCAGTACTTC. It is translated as CASSQEDRVYEQYF.

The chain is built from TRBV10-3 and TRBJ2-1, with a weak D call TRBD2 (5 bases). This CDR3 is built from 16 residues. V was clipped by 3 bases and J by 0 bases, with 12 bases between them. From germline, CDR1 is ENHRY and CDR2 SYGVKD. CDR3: CAISELASGSYNEQFF. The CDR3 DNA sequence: TGTGCCATCAGTGAATTAGCGAGCGGCTCCTACAATGAGCAGTTCTTC.